This T cell receptor beta chain is drawn from a study of shared T cell receptors in the human thymus. The table came from immunoSEQ multiplex PCR; TCRdb's copy has only in-frame clones and leaves some out. The sample holds around 340,000 clones; more than 85% are singletons and the top ten take around 0.018%. The CDR3 runs 18 residues. Unmatched junction bases numbered 10, after V lost 2 bases and J lost 1 base. Per the germline V gene, CDR1 is MNHEY and CDR2 is SMNVEV (reference sequence). The chain is built from TRBV27 and TRBJ1-1, with 10 nucleotides matching TRBD1. Specimen: thymocytes. This clonotype was obtained from a human donor. The CDR3 region has the DNA TGTGCCAGCAGTTTAATGAGACAGGGGGCCCGCCGGAACACTGAAGCTTTCTTT. This gives the protein CASSLMRQGARRNTEAFF.